This T cell receptor (beta chain) was found in a study of T-cell reconstitution after alpha-beta-depleted transplantation in children. CDR1 SGHTA and CDR2 FQGNSA come from the germline V gene. The CDR3 extends over 16 amino acids. The trim removed 5 bases at V and 0 bases at J, leaving 8 bases unmatched. This clonotype was recorded a few times. The TCRbeta library incorporated unique molecular identifiers. TCRdb itself ran the PCR reads through MiXCR, one entry per CDR3 protein. The sample shows roughly 24,000 distinct CDR3 sequences, roughly a tenth of them seen only once. The V gene is TRBV7-2, the J gene TRBJ1-1; 8 bases agree with TRBD1. This TCR was recovered from a human donor who donated a stem cell graft to a child with chronic granulomatous disease. The sequencing here drew on PBMCs from the stem cell graft donor, taken from the stem cell graft. In DNA form, the CDR3 reads TGTGCCAGCAGCCCCCGACAGGGGCGAATGAACACTGAAGCTTTCTTT. Its translation: CASSPRQGRMNTEAFF.